The rows below give T cell receptor beta chains drawn from one sample of a study of shared clonotypes between healthy human individuals. Measured with immunoSEQ multiplex PCR; TCRdb has only the in-frame clones, and not every one. This table holds some 1.5 million clones, approximately 98% found once. The sequenced sample consisted of naive CD4+ T cells sorted from blood. The source is a man aged 25 to 40 in good health. The CDR3 runs from the conserved cysteine through the conserved F or W. D genes are given only for firm matches. Only some rows state a clone size, as once, few, many or a class for expanded clones.

. . TRBJ2-7 TRBV30 CAWSVVGALSYEQYF TGTGCCTGGAGTGTTGTGGGAGCACTCTCCTACGAGCAGTACTTC
TRBD1 once TRBJ2-5 TRBV12-5 CASGLVPTGGSEETQYF TGTGCTAGTGGTTTGGTACCGACAGGGGGATCGGAAGAGACCCAGTACTTC
. . TRBJ2-7 TRBV6-1 CASSERSGGGIEQYF TGTGCCAGCAGTGAAAGGTCTGGGGGAGGTATCGAGCAGTACTTC
. . TRBJ1-4 TRBV6-1 CASSETTRGNEKLFF TGTGCCAGCAGTGAAACCACCCGAGGGAATGAAAAACTGTTTTTT
TRBD1 . TRBJ1-2 TRBV5-6 CASSYTPGRGTVGYTF TGTGCCAGCAGCTACACACCGGGACGAGGGACAGTAGGCTACACCTTC
TRBD1 . TRBJ2-7 TRBV2 CASSERDRGQYF TGTGCCAGCAGTGAAAGGGACAGGGGGCAGTACTTC
. . TRBJ2-7 TRBV29-1 CSVETDPYEQYF TGCAGCGTTGAGACAGACCCCTACGAGCAGTACTTC
. . TRBJ2-1 TRBV4-2 CASSQVPRASYNEQFF TGTGCCAGCAGCCAAGTCCCCCGGGCATCATACAATGAGCAGTTCTTC
. . TRBJ1-2 TRBV20-1 CSAIDSYGYTF TGCAGTGCTATCGACAGCTATGGCTACACCTTC
TRBD2 . TRBJ2-1 TRBV5-1 CASHWHWGRADYDEQFF TGCGCCAGCCATTGGCATTGGGGGAGGGCCGATTACGATGAGCAGTTCTTC
. . TRBJ2-5 TRBV9 CASSVPDVGETQYF TGTGCCAGCAGCGTTCCGGACGTGGGAGAGACCCAGTACTTC
TRBD2 . TRBJ2-3 TRBV4-1 CASSQASRGSTDTQYF TGCGCCAGCAGCCAAGCGTCGCGGGGGAGCACAGATACGCAGTATTTT
TRBD1 . TRBJ2-5 TRBV18 CASSPLAGGSETQYF TGTGCCAGCTCACCATTGGCAGGGGGCTCAGAGACCCAGTACTTC
. . TRBJ2-4 TRBV11-1 CASSLARSGQAKNIQYF TGTGCCAGCAGCTTAGCGCGGAGCGGGCAAGCCAAAAACATTCAGTACTTC
TRBD2 . TRBJ2-3 TRBV9 CASSVELAGFTDTQYF TGTGCCAGCAGCGTAGAACTAGCGGGGTTCACAGATACGCAGTATTTT
. . TRBJ2-2 TRBV7-9 CASSLEPGGGELFF TGTGCCAGCAGCTTAGAACCGGGCGGGGGGGAGCTGTTTTTT
. once TRBJ1-2 TRBV5-5 CASSLGRSWNLLSYGYTF TGTGCCAGCAGCTTGGGGCGCAGCTGGAACCTCCTCTCCTATGGCTACACCTTC
. . TRBJ2-7 TRBV2 CASATVYEQYF TGTGCCAGCGCTACAGTCTACGAGCAGTACTTC
TRBD1 once TRBJ2-7 TRBV7-9 CASSLVGDRDLYEQYF TGTGCCAGCAGCTTAGTTGGGGACAGGGACCTCTACGAGCAGTACTTC
. . TRBJ2-5 TRBV25-1 CASSPGRSQETQYF TGTGCCAGCAGTCCGGGACGCAGTCAGGAGACCCAGTACTTC
. . TRBJ2-1 TRBV7-9 CASSLGQEDGEQFF TGTGCCAGCAGCTTAGGGCAGGAAGATGGGGAGCAGTTCTTC
. . TRBJ2-1 TRBV21-1 CASSRTGRREGYNEQFF TGTGCCAGCAGCCGGACCGGGCGGCGGGAGGGATACAATGAGCAGTTCTTC
. . TRBJ1-1 TRBV5-1 CASSLVVGVAEAFF TGCGCCAGCAGCTTGGTTGTTGGGGTTGCTGAAGCTTTCTTT
TRBD2 . TRBJ2-1 TRBV7-2 CASSLAGLAASSYNEQFF TGTGCCAGCAGCTTAGCGGGCCTAGCGGCAAGCTCCTACAATGAGCAGTTCTTC
. . TRBJ1-4 TRBV2 CASSDGTFNEKLFF TGTGCCAGCAGCGATGGGACATTTAATGAAAAACTGTTTTTT
TRBD1 . TRBJ2-1 TRBV5-4 CASSLDTGGRGDEQFF TGTGCCAGCAGCTTGGACACAGGGGGAAGGGGGGATGAGCAGTTCTTC
. . TRBJ2-1 TRBV5-1 CASSWGTGLLYNEQFF TGCGCCAGCAGCTGGGGAACGGGACTCCTATACAATGAGCAGTTCTTC
. . TRBJ2-1 TRBV14 CASSQDLHNEQFF TGTGCCAGCAGCCAAGATCTCCACAATGAGCAGTTCTTC
. . TRBJ1-2 TRBV11-2 CASSLFSGSAGPSYGYTF TGTGCCAGCAGCTTATTTTCAGGGTCGGCAGGCCCATCCTATGGCTACACCTTC
. once TRBJ1-1 TRBV6-5 CASRELSLNTEAFF TGTGCCAGCAGGGAATTAAGTTTGAACACTGAAGCTTTCTTT
. . TRBJ2-5 TRBV27 CASSFGGPETQYF TGTGCCAGCAGTTTCGGGGGTCCGGAGACCCAGTACTTC
. . TRBJ2-1 TRBV5-5 CASSLWGATDNEQFF TGTGCCAGCAGCCTCTGGGGCGCCACGGACAATGAGCAGTTCTTC
. . TRBJ2-7 TRBV4-3 CASSQDPEAPGGEQYF TGCGCCAGCAGCCAAGATCCCGAGGCCCCCGGGGGCGAGCAGTACTTC
. . TRBJ2-3 TRBV10-1 CASSATSTDTQYF TGCGCCAGCAGTGCAACTAGCACAGATACGCAGTATTTT
. . TRBJ1-4 TRBV5-4 CASSPSGSTNEKLFF TGTGCCAGCAGCCCCTCAGGATCAACTAATGAAAAACTGTTTTTT
. . TRBJ2-1 TRBV2 CASSEATWGRANEQFF TGTGCCAGCAGTGAAGCTACGTGGGGTCGGGCCAATGAGCAGTTCTTC
. . TRBJ1-2 TRBV6-1 CASSGWQGDYGYTF TGTGCCAGCAGTGGATGGCAGGGCGACTATGGCTACACCTTC
. . TRBJ1-2 TRBV6-1 CASSEALVPYYGYTF TGTGCCAGCAGTGAAGCGTTAGTACCCTACTATGGCTACACCTTC
. once TRBJ1-1 TRBV18 CASSPPFEGTTEAFF TGTGCCAGCTCACCACCCTTCGAGGGGACCACTGAAGCTTTCTTT
TRBD2 . TRBJ2-5 TRBV7-8 CASSLPRGTSGKETQYF TGTGCCAGCAGCTTACCCCGGGGGACTAGCGGGAAAGAGACCCAGTACTTC
TRBD2 . TRBJ2-1 TRBV9 CASTPRGSGYNEQFF TGTGCCAGCACTCCCCGCGGTAGCGGGTACAATGAGCAGTTCTTC
TRBD1 . TRBJ1-1 TRBV18 CASSPSTGMAEAFF TGTGCCAGCTCACCTTCGACAGGGATGGCTGAAGCTTTCTTT
. . TRBJ1-1 TRBV18 CASSPLSDTEAFF TGTGCCAGCTCACCCTTATCCGACACTGAAGCTTTCTTT
TRBD2 . TRBJ2-1 TRBV10-1 CATSGPASGSITSYNEQFF TGCGCCACCTCTGGCCCGGCTAGCGGGAGTATAACCTCCTACAATGAGCAGTTCTTC
TRBD1 . TRBJ2-7 TRBV5-1 CASSLETGHSYEQYF TGCGCCAGCAGCTTGGAGACAGGGCACTCCTACGAGCAGTACTTC
TRBD1 . TRBJ2-5 TRBV4-1 CASSQRTGVPETQYF TGCGCCAGCAGCCAAAGGACAGGGGTGCCGGAGACCCAGTACTTC
TRBD2 . TRBJ2-2 TRBV5-1 CASSPPGLAGTGELFF TGCGCCAGCTCGCCCCCGGGACTAGCGGGCACCGGGGAGCTGTTTTTT
. . TRBJ2-7 TRBV7-9 CASSFSGIYEQYF TGTGCCAGCAGCTTTTCAGGGATCTACGAGCAGTACTTC
TRBD1 once TRBJ1-3 TRBV27 CASRPGTGGGNTIYF TGTGCCAGCAGACCCGGGACAGGGGGAGGAAACACCATATATTTT
. . TRBJ1-2 TRBV2 CASSHGTPYGYTF TGTGCCAGCAGCCACGGGACCCCTTATGGCTACACCTTC
TRBD1 . TRBJ1-4 TRBV2 CASQQGVGEKLFF TGTGCCAGCCAACAGGGGGTTGGAGAAAAACTGTTTTTT
TRBD2 . TRBJ2-1 TRBV14 CASSQQGASGMNEQFF TGTGCCAGCAGCCAACAAGGGGCTAGCGGGATGAATGAACAGTTCTTC